Shown below are 10 T cell receptor beta chains from a single sample sequenced in a study of memory CD4+ T cells and cytomegalovirus serostatus. Generated by immunoSEQ multiplex PCR, the TCRdb table keeps only in-frame clones and is missing some. The repertoire holds roughly 40,000 clones, with about four fifths as singletons. Single viable CD3+CD4+CD8-CD45RO+ cells were sorted as the memory CD4+ T cells. Sequenced input: memory CD4+ T cells from blood. The receptors were gathered from an adult in good health and CMV-seronegative.

The chain joins TRBV7-2 to TRBJ2-1; D possibly corresponds to TRBD1 (6 bases). The CDR3 runs to 15 residues. Germline CDR1 is SGHTA and CDR2 is FQGNSA. Deletions cut 5 bases from V and 2 bases from J, with 13 bases between. CDR3 region: CASSPDRDTYNEQFF. CDR3 in DNA: TGTGCCAGCAGCCCCGACCGGGACACCTACAATGAGCAGTTCTTC.

The chain carries TRBV7-3 and TRBJ2-3, with a possible D match to TRBD1 (5 bases). Trimming pared 3 bases from V and 1 base from J, leaving 8 bases between. This CDR3 has 14 amino acids. Germline lookup yields CDR1 SGHTA and CDR2 FQGTGA. CDR3 nucleotides: TGTGCCAGCAGCTTTCAGGGTGGCACAGATACGCAGTATTTT. The encoded protein is CASSFQGGTDTQYF.

A few counts support this clone. The chain couples TRBV20-1 to TRBJ2-7; D is undetermined. The CDR3 contains 11 residues. Germline loops: CDR1 DFQATT, CDR2 SNEGSKA (reference sequence). V shed 3 bases and J shed 2 bases, with 5 bases lying between them. The CDR3 DNA sequence: TGCAGTGCTAGCCGCGCCTACGAGCAGTACTTC. Translating it yields CSASRAYEQYF.

This sequence joins TRBV29-1 and TRBJ1-1, with D possibly being TRBD1 (6 bases). The CDR3 is 14 amino acids. Germline loops: CDR1 SQVTM, CDR2 ANQGSEA. V lost 1 base, J lost 4 bases, and 13 bases lay in between. The CDR3 loop reads CSVEVGGGGTEAFF. CDR3 coding DNA: TGCAGCGTTGAAGTGGGGGGCGGAGGCACTGAAGCTTTCTTT.

V usage is TRBV7-2 and J usage is TRBJ1-2; weak D call: TRBD1 (6 bases). V lost 0 bases and J lost 8, with 16 bases in between. CDR1 SGHTA and CDR2 FQGNSA come from the germline V gene. The CDR3 extends over 15 amino acids. The CDR3 reads CASSLAPLQGGGYTF. The CDR3 DNA follows: TGTGCCAGCAGCTTAGCACCCCTACAGGGAGGAGGCTACACCTTC.

The CDR3 DNA is TGTGCCAGCGAAGGCAGCTCCTACGAGCAGTACTTC. Translation: CASEGSSYEQYF. The chain joins TRBV7-8 to TRBJ2-7, with D uncertain. Germline lookup yields CDR1 SGHVS and CDR2 FQNEAQ. The CDR3 spans 12 residues. V was clipped by 8 bases and J by 0 bases, with 8 bases between them.

CDR3 region: CASSLLRMGYGAKNIQYF. As DNA, the CDR3 is TGTGCCAGCAGCTTATTGAGAATGGGGTACGGAGCCAAAAACATTCAGTACTTC. V usage is TRBV7-2 and J usage is TRBJ2-4; no firm D call. Trimming stripped 2 bases from V and 0 bases from J, with 17 bases between. In germline, CDR1 is SGHTA, CDR2 FQGNSA. The CDR3 consists of 18 residues.

The count of this clone is one. V is TRBV30 and J is TRBJ2-5, with 8 bases matching TRBD1. The length of the CDR3 is 14 residues. Germline V lookup: CDR1 GTSNPN, CDR2 SVGIG (reference sequence). Trimming removed 2 bases from V and 7 bases from J; junction bases left unmatched: 9. The CDR3 region is CAWSTPDRGGTQYF. CDR3 coding DNA: TGTGCCTGGAGTACACCAGACAGGGGTGGGACCCAGTACTTC. Full variable domain (missing parts from reference TRBV30 and TRBJ2-5): SQTIHQWPATLVQPVGSPLSLECTVEGTSNPNLYWYRQAAGRGLQLLFYSVGIGQISSEVPQNLSASRPQDRQFILSSKKLLLSDSGFYLCAWSTPDRGGTQYFGPGTRLLVL.

The chain couples TRBV4-3 to TRBJ2-2; perhaps TRBD2 as D (6 bases). The CDR3 has 14 amino acids. Germline values: CDR1 LGHNA, CDR2 YSLEER. The V end was cut by 4 bases, the J end by 6 bases, with 12 bases between. The chain's CDR3 is CASSRISGSGELFF. CDR3 bases: TGCGCCAGCAGCCGGATAAGCGGGTCCGGGGAGCTGTTTTTT.

A few counts support this clone. The chain is built from TRBV6-6 and TRBJ1-1; no firm D call. Trimming took 5 bases from V and 6 from J, leaving 13 bases between them. The CDR3 is made up of 13 amino acids. CDR1 is MNHNY and CDR2 is SVGAGI in the germline V gene (reference sequence). CDR3 sequence (DNA): TGTGCCAGCAGTGGTGGAGGGATGGCTGAAGCTTTCTTT. This encodes CASSGGGMAEAFF.